Sequencing of this TCR beta chain was carried out in a study of cytomegalovirus exposure and HLA in healthy donors. Germline CDR1 GTSNPN, CDR2 SVGIG (reference sequence). The CDR3 runs to 14 residues. V dropped 3 bases and J dropped 1 base, with 9 bases sitting between them. The repertoire was sequenced with immunoSEQ multiplex PCR; TCRdb's copy has only in-frame clones and lacks some. The sample includes a few hundred thousand clones, around four fifths of them seen just once. This TCR came from a woman between 25 and 40 years old in good health and CMV-seropositive. The J gene is TRBJ2-2, the V gene TRBV30; D possibly corresponds to TRBD2 (5 bases). The sequenced sample consisted of PBMCs. The CDR3 is CAWRIRGNTGELFF. The CDR3, as DNA: TGTGCCTGGAGAATACGGGGGAACACCGGGGAGCTGTTTTTT. Complete variable domain (other parts from reference TRBV30 and TRBJ2-2): SQTIHQWPATLVQPVGSPLSLECTVEGTSNPNLYWYRQAAGRGLQLLFYSVGIGQISSEVPQNLSASRPQDRQFILSSKKLLLSDSGFYLCAWRIRGNTGELFFGEGSRLTVL.